The 2 T cell receptor beta chains in this list originate from one sample, sequenced in a study of T cell changes during pregnancy in multiple sclerosis. Generated by immunoSEQ multiplex PCR, the TCRdb table keeps only in-frame clones and is missing some. The sample lists tens of thousands of clones; around 92% were seen once. Sample: CD4+ T cells from peripheral blood mononuclear cells, taken in the third trimester of pregnancy. The receptor set was obtained from a female donor with multiple sclerosis, enrolled in a pregnancy study.

This chain uses TRBV7-2 with TRBJ2-2; tentatively, D is TRBD1 (6 bases). With 4 bases removed from V and 6 bases from J, the gap between germline ends came to 12 bases. Germline values: CDR1 SGHTA, CDR2 FQGNSA. The CDR3 spans 14 residues. The CDR3, as DNA: TGTGCCAGCAGCTACACAGGGTGGTCCGGGGAGCTGTTTTTT. This codes for CASSYTGWSGELFF.

This chain joins TRBV27 and TRBJ1-2, with 10 nucleotides matching TRBD1. Unmatched junction bases numbered 9, after V lost 6 bases and J lost 5 bases. CDR3 length: 15 residues. Germline CDR1 MNHEY, CDR2 SMNVEV (reference sequence). The CDR3 loop reads CASSRGDRGLYGYTF. CDR3 sequence (DNA): TGTGCCAGCAGCAGGGGGGACAGGGGCTTGTATGGCTACACCTTC.